This T cell receptor beta chain derives from a study of cytomegalovirus exposure and HLA in healthy donors. About the study: Genotyping of under 500 donors showed that about 84% belonged to the Caucasian-associated ancestry cluster.

V was clipped by 5 bases and J by 8 bases, with 15 bases between them. This CDR3 region has 13 residues. Germline V gene data show CDR1 as SNHLY and CDR2 as FYNNEI. Note on this clone: Its specificity is unknown.

Study-wide points: HLA-A and HLA-B allele assignments for most subjects were reportedly predicted accurately using TCR beta sequences.

With 60 Vbeta and 13 Jbeta primers, the PCR was carried out. The protocol was immunoSEQ multiplex PCR, while the TCRdb copy is restricted to in-frame clones and leaves out a portion. The table records 85,000 to 100,000 clones, 75% to 85% of them present only once. Donors were ostensibly healthy at sampling, although undocumented immune exposures were probable. The sample taken for sequencing was PBMCs. The clonotype originates from a woman in her forties in good health and CMV-seronegative. The chain carries TRBV2 and TRBJ1-2, with D tentatively TRBD1 (5 bases). CDR3: CASSPDSLGGYTF. DNA of the CDR3: TGTGCCAGCAGTCCCGACAGTCTGGGAGGCTACACCTTC.